Each of the 21 T cell receptor beta chains below was sequenced from the same sample in a study of shared clonotypes between healthy human individuals. Libraries were prepared by immunoSEQ multiplex PCR; TCRdb keeps only in-frame clonotypes and omits some of them. The sample holds roughly 400,000 clones, 95% to 97% seen once. Sequencing was performed on memory CD8+ T cells sorted from blood. This sample's subset: CD45RO+ cells pooled with CCR7-negative TemRA cells. These receptors came from a man younger than 40 in good health.

The CDR3 loop reads CASTMRPDRGIHTDTQYF. The CDR3 coding sequence is TGTGCCAGCACCATGCGGCCGGACAGGGGGATCCACACAGATACGCAGTATTTT. The chain carries TRBV28 and TRBJ2-3, with TRBD1 matching over 10 bases. V was clipped by 7 bases and J by 2 bases; unmatched bases: 15. The CDR3 consists of 18 residues. The V gene's germline CDR1 is MDHEN and CDR2 SYDVKM. Full variable domain (rest looked up from reference TRBV28 and TRBJ2-3): DVKVTQSSRYLVKRTGEKVFLECVQDMDHENMFWYRQDPGLGLRLIYFSYDVKMKEKGDIPEGYSVSREKKERFSLILESASTNQTSMYLCASTMRPDRGIHTDTQYFGPGTRLTVL.

The chain couples TRBV5-3 to TRBJ1-6; D call uncertain. TRBV5-3 carries the ORF label, with uncertain function. The V end was cut by 6 bases, the J end by 4 bases, with 17 bases between. CDR3 size: 16 residues. Here the CDR3 reads CARTRAGNPYNSPLHF. In nucleotides, the CDR3 is TGTGCCAGAACCCGAGCGGGCAACCCTTATAATTCACCCCTCCACTTT.

The rearrangement joins TRBV2 to TRBJ2-1, with D unclear. Germline V CDR1 and CDR2: SNHLY, FYNNEI. This CDR3 is built from 14 residues. The ends were cut back, 2 bases at V and 8 bases at J, with 13 bases in the middle. CDR3: CASSETRVLHEQFF. Written as DNA, the CDR3 is TGTGCCAGCAGTGAAACCCGGGTACTGCATGAGCAGTTCTTC.

This CDR3 is CASSSRSTNEKLFF. For the CDR3, the DNA is TGTGCCAGCAGCTCACGGTCAACTAATGAAAAACTGTTTTTT. V usage is TRBV5-6 and J usage is TRBJ1-4, with D uncertain. The CDR3 has 14 amino acids. The germline CDR1 and CDR2 sequences are SGHDT and YYEEEE. V dropped 3 bases and J dropped 0 bases, with 6 bases sitting between them. The full variable domain, with the rest looked up from reference TRBV5-6 and TRBJ1-4, is DAGVTQSPTHLIKTRGQQVTLRCSPKSGHDTVSWYQQALGQGPQFIFQYYEEEERQRGNFPDRFSGHQFPNYSSELNVNALLLGDSALYLCASSSRSTNEKLFFGSGTQLSVL.

The genes are TRBV30 and TRBJ2-7; no clear D gene. CDR3 size: 11 residues. Germline V gene lookup returns CDR1 GTSNPN and CDR2 SVGIG (reference sequence). Trimming stripped 1 base from V and 5 bases from J, with 6 bases between. CDR3 DNA: TGTGCCTGGAGTGGAATGCACGAGCAGTACTTC. It encodes CAWSGMHEQYF.

This rearrangement joins TRBV18 to TRBJ1-5; 7 positions agree with TRBD1. Per germline, CDR1 KGHSH and CDR2 LQKENI. This CDR3 has 16 amino acids. J was trimmed by 4 bases and V by 4 bases; bases with no gene match: 10. CDR3 residues: CASSLLTGSGNQPQHF. CDR3 nucleotide sequence: TGTGCCAGCTCACTCCTGACAGGGTCAGGGAATCAGCCCCAGCATTTT.

The chain carries TRBV28 and TRBJ1-4, with 8 bases lining up with TRBD1. The ends lost 3 bases at V and 4 bases at J; junction bases unmatched: 1. This CDR3 spans 14 amino acids. CDR1 is MDHEN, CDR2 SYDVKM, per germline. CDR3 loop: CASSLDRDNEKLFF. The CDR3 DNA follows: TGTGCCAGCAGTTTGGACAGGGATAATGAAAAACTGTTTTTT.

The CDR3 spells CASSIRGARSSQYF. The CDR3 bases are TGTGCCAGTAGTATCCGGGGGGCGAGAAGTTCGCAGTACTTC. The V and J genes are TRBV19 and TRBJ2-7, with TRBD2 as a possible D gene (7 bases). This CDR3 contains 14 residues. Germline V gene data show CDR1 as LNHDA and CDR2 as SQIVND (reference sequence). V was trimmed by 3 bases and J by 9 bases, leaving 18 bases between them. The entire variable domain, with the rest obtained from reference TRBV19 and TRBJ2-7, is as follows: DGGITQSPKYLFRKEGQNVTLSCEQNLNHDAMYWYRQDPGQGLRLIYYSQIVNDFQKGDIAEGYSVSREKKESFPLTVTSAQKNPTAFYLCASSIRGARSSQYFGPGTRLTVT.

This chain links TRBV16 with TRBJ2-5, with TRBD2 identical over 13 bases. The CDR3 spans 16 residues. Germline V gives CDR1 KGHSY, CDR2 FQNENV. Trimming at V came to 2 bases and at J to 6 bases, leaving 6 bases not matched to a gene. The CDR3 is CASSQGTSGKGKTQYF. For the CDR3, the DNA is TGTGCCAGCAGCCAAGGGACTAGCGGGAAGGGGAAGACCCAGTACTTC.

In regard to this clone: The same CDR3 arises from other DNA sequences in this sample as well. The chain joins TRBV20-1 to TRBJ2-5; D call uncertain. The CDR3 spans 11 residues. The germline V gene has CDR1 DFQATT and CDR2 SNEGSKA (reference sequence). V was shortened by 0 bases and J by 5 bases, with 4 bases between the two germline ends. CDR3 protein: CSARDRETQYF. The DNA for the CDR3 is TGCAGTGCTAGAGACAGGGAGACCCAGTACTTC.

The V and J genes are TRBV25-1 and TRBJ2-1; TRBD2 matches at 10 bases. The germline CDR1 and CDR2 sequences are MGHDK and SYGVNS. CDR3 size: 14 residues. The V and J ends lost 8 bases and 4 bases, in that order; junction bases with no gene match: 5. The CDR3 loop is CASSGTSVYNEQFF. For the CDR3, the DNA is TGTGCCAGCTCCGGGACTAGCGTATACAATGAGCAGTTCTTC.

The J gene is TRBJ2-5, the V gene TRBV20-1, with a weak D call TRBD2 (5 bases). V was shortened by 4 bases and J by 5 bases, with 8 bases between the two germline ends. CDR3 length: 11 amino acids. Germline V lookup: CDR1 DFQATT, CDR2 SNEGSKA (reference sequence). In DNA, the CDR3 is TGCAGTGCTAACGGACTGGAGACCCAGTACTTC. Protein sequence: CSANGLETQYF.

This clone showed up just once. This sequence joins TRBV6-1 and TRBJ1-4, with D uncertain. Trimming removed 2 bases from V and 11 bases from J, with 9 bases in between. This CDR3 contains 12 residues. CDR1 is MNHNS and CDR2 is SASEGT in the germline V gene. In nucleotides, the CDR3 is TGTGCCAGCAGTGAAATAGGCAGGAAACTGTTTTTT. Translation: CASSEIGRKLFF.

V usage is TRBV6-1 and J usage is TRBJ1-5; 7 nucleotides align to TRBD1. Germline V lookup: CDR1 MNHNS, CDR2 SASEGT. This CDR3 spans 13 amino acids. Germline trimming cut 8 bases from V and 5 bases from J; bases unmatched to any gene: 6. The CDR3 DNA is TGTGCCAGCGGCAGGGGGTCTTATCAGCCCCAGCATTTT. This gives the protein CASGRGSYQPQHF.

V and J are TRBV6-6 and TRBJ1-1; D gene unclear. The CDR3 is 13 amino acids. Trimming cost V 2 bases and J 2 bases, with 6 bases left between them. Germline CDR1 MNHNY, CDR2 SVGAGI (reference sequence). The CDR3 here is CASSYPDNTEAFF. As DNA, the CDR3 is TGTGCCAGCAGTTACCCGGACAACACTGAAGCTTTCTTT.

This sequence joins TRBV28 and TRBJ2-7; D call uncertain. This CDR3 region has 13 residues. From germline, CDR1 is MDHEN and CDR2 SYDVKM. Trimming stripped 6 bases from V and 3 bases from J, with 12 bases between. The CDR3 is CASSSGPIYEQYF. In nucleotides, the CDR3 is TGTGCCAGCAGCTCAGGACCAATCTACGAGCAGTACTTC.

V and J are TRBV18 and TRBJ2-1, with D hard to call. The CDR3 spans 20 residues. Trimming shortened V by 4 bases and J by 4 bases, and 29 bases separated the two germline ends. CDR1 KGHSH and CDR2 LQKENI come from the germline V gene. Here the CDR3 DNA reads TGTGCCAGCTCACGAGAACCCCGGGCCCTACTTGCCACCGTATACAATGAGCAGTTCTTC. This codes for CASSREPRALLATVYNEQFF.

This clone appeared once. V gene TRBV5-8 combines with J gene TRBJ2-5, with D tentatively TRBD1 (6 bases). The J call is uncertain, as TRBJ2-7 better fits the DNA end. CDR1 and CDR2 from the germline V gene are SGHTS and YDEGEE. CDR3 length: 15 amino acids. As DNA, the CDR3 is TGTGCCAGCAGCCCAGTCAATCAGGGGTCCTACGAGCAGTACTTC. This encodes CASSPVNQGSYEQYF.

The chain is built from TRBV5-1 and TRBJ2-1; 14 nucleotides agree with TRBD2. This CDR3 is 19 amino acids long. V lost 7 bases, J lost 1 base, and 13 bases stayed unmatched. The germline gives CDR1 SGHRS, CDR2 YFSETQ. CDR3 coding DNA: TGCGCCAGCCGTTCGGGGACTAGCGGGAGAGGAGTGTCCTACAATGAGCAGTTCTTC. It translates to CASRSGTSGRGVSYNEQFF.

V usage is TRBV5-1 and J usage is TRBJ2-7; D is tentatively TRBD1 or TRBD2 (6 bases each). Germline V gene lookup returns CDR1 SGHRS and CDR2 YFSETQ. V lost 0 bases and J 2 bases, leaving 12 bases between the germline ends. The CDR3 sequence is 15 residues long. The CDR3 DNA follows: TGCGCCAGCAGCTTGGGAGGGGGGATTACCTACGAGCAGTACTTC. It is translated as CASSLGGGITYEQYF.

J is TRBJ2-3 and V is TRBV30; no definite D call. The germline V gene has CDR1 GTSNPN and CDR2 SVGIG (reference sequence). There are 13 residues in the CDR3. The germline V and J ends were trimmed by 4 bases and 5 bases, with 13 bases remaining between them. CDR3: CAWNPGGGDTQYF. CDR3 bases: TGTGCCTGGAATCCGGGTGGCGGAGATACGCAGTATTTT.